The clone carrying this TCR beta chain was seen repeatedly, ten times or more. Its matching antigen is unknown. The V and J ends lost 5 bases and 9 bases, in that order; junction bases with no gene match: 12. The CDR3 is made up of 17 amino acids. Libraries of TCR beta came from quantitative 5'-RACE with molecular barcodes. TCRdb fed the 5' RACE reads into MiXCR, producing one record per CDR3 protein. The sample yields 150,000 to 200,000 distinct CDR3 sequences, around a sixth seen once. This sample was taken from a study of CD8 T cells in ankylosing spondylitis. Study findings and constraints: Significantly higher representation of disease-linked clones was reported for matched ankylosing spondylitis synovial fluid.

J is TRBJ2-1 and V is TRBV12-3 or TRBV12-4; 14 bases are a match to TRBD2. Sequencing was carried out using blood, either unsorted or a sorted T cell fraction (not recorded which). This TCR was recovered from a male donor between 5 and 35 years old with ankylosing spondylitis or in good health (not recorded which). The CDR3 region is CASSLETSGRVNGEQFF. The CDR3 nucleotides read TGTGCCAGCAGTCTCGAGACTAGCGGGAGGGTAAACGGTGAGCAGTTCTTC.